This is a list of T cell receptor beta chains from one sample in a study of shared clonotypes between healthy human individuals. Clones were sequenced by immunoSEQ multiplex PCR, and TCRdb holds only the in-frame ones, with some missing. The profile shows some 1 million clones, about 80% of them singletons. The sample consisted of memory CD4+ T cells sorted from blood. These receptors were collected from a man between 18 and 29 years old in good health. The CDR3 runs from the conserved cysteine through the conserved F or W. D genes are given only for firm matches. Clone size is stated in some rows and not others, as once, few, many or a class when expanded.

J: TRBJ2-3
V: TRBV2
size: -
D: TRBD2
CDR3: CASSAGLAGVVVTDTQYF
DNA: TGTGCCAGCAGCGCTGGACTAGCGGGAGTCGTGGTCACAGATACGCAGTATTTT

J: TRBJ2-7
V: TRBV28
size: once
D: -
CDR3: CASSLSQGTYEQYF
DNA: TGTGCCAGCAGTTTATCGCAGGGCACTTACGAGCAGTACTTC

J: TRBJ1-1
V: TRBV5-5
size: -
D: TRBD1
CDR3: CASSLTGSGTEAFF
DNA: TGTGCCAGCAGTTTGACAGGGTCTGGCACTGAAGCTTTCTTT

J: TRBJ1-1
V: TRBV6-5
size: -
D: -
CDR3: CASIRQMNTEAFF
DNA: TGTGCCAGCATCAGACAGATGAACACTGAAGCTTTCTTT

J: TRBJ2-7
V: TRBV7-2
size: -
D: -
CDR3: CASSLKAGNEYF
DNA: TGTGCCAGCAGCTTAAAGGCTGGGAATGAGTACTTC

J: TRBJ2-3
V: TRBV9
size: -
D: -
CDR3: CASSVGGGDRTDTQYF
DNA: TGTGCCAGCAGCGTAGGAGGGGGAGATAGGACAGATACGCAGTATTTT

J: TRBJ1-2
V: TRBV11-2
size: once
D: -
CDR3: CASRNPGGASRYGYTF
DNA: TGTGCCAGCAGGAACCCTGGGGGCGCGTCTAGATATGGCTACACCTTC

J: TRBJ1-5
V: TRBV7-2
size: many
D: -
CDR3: CASSFGGVQPQHF
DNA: TGTGCCAGCAGCTTCGGCGGGGTTCAGCCCCAGCATTTT

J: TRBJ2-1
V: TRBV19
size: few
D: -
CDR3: CASSVPATRNEQFF
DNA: TGTGCCAGTAGTGTTCCGGCGACTCGGAATGAGCAGTTCTTC

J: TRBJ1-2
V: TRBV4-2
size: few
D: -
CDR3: CASSQGVGIANYGYTF
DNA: TGTGCCAGCAGCCAAGGGGTGGGGATTGCTAACTATGGCTACACCTTC

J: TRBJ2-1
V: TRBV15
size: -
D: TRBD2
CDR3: CATSRDRTSGGTYNEQFF
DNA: TGTGCCACCAGCAGAGATCGGACTAGCGGGGGAACCTACAATGAGCAGTTCTTC

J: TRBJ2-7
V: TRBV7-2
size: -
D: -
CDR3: CASSSYAREQYF
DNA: TGTGCCAGCAGCTCCTACGCCCGCGAGCAGTACTTC

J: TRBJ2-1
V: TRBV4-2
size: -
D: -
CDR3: CASSQGPFNEQFF
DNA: TGTGCCAGCAGCCAAGGGCCCTTCAATGAGCAGTTCTTC

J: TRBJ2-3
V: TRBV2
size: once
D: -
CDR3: CASSGQQGGTDTQYF
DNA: TGTGCCAGCAGTGGGCAACAGGGTGGCACAGATACGCAGTATTTT

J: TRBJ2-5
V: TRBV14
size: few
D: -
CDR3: CASSQEGAPSTQYF
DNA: TGTGCCAGCAGCCAAGAAGGGGCCCCTTCGACCCAGTACTTC

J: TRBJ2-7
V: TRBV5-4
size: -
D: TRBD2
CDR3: CASTGGGRYEQYF
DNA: TGTGCCAGCACCGGGGGGGGCCGCTACGAGCAGTACTTC